This TCR beta chain comes out of a study of OX40 agonist ivuxolimab in advanced cancers. Study results and limitations: Among T cells, CD8+ cells averaged more expanded clones than CD4+ cells.

TCRdb's copy holds only in-frame clones and misses some; the assay was immunoSEQ multiplex PCR. This sample has 50,000 to 65,000 clones, with about four fifths found just once. For this clone: Its cognate antigen is unknown.

The CDR3 runs 14 residues. V was cut by 3 bases and J by 6 bases, with 15 bases left in between. Germline loops: CDR1 SGHTA, CDR2 FQGNSA. Any history of autoimmune disease or systemic immunosuppression disqualified patients. The receptor comes from an adult with an advanced solid tumor such as melanoma, head and neck, liver or kidney cancer. This sample comprised CD4+ or CD8+ T cells sorted from blood, obtained in a trial of the OX40 agonist ivuxolimab. V gene TRBV7-2 combines with J gene TRBJ2-7; tentatively, D is TRBD1 or TRBD2 (5 bases each). CDR3 DNA: TGTGCCAGCAGCTTGCCTTTCGAAGGGACCGAGCAGTACTTC. Its translation is CASSLPFEGTEQYF.